Shown below are 29 T cell receptor beta chains from a single sample sequenced in a study of blood T cell repertoires in COVID-19. The method was immunoSEQ multiplex PCR; TCRdb's version includes in-frame clones alone and lacks a portion of them. The sample shows some 300,000 clones, over 80% of them seen only once. The specimen sequenced was peripheral blood. The receptors derive from a woman in her forties or fifties with COVID-19, enrolled during active disease.

The chain combines TRBV7-2 with TRBJ1-5; D is perhaps TRBD1 (6 bases). This CDR3 contains 15 residues. V was clipped by 8 bases and J by 5 bases, with 19 bases between them. Germline V gene sequence: CDR1 SGHTA, CDR2 FQGNSA. The CDR3 DNA sequence: TGTGCCAGCGGCGCCCGGGACATATCCTATCAGCCCCAGCATTTT. This encodes CASGARDISYQPQHF.

The chain links TRBV7-2 to TRBJ1-1; 10 bases are a match to TRBD1. After removal of 7 bases from V and 0 bases from J, the junction contained 14 bases not matched to a gene. The germline V gene encodes CDR1 SGHTA and CDR2 FQGNSA. This CDR3 spans 18 amino acids. Written as DNA, the CDR3 is TGTGCCAGCACCTCTCCTCGGGGACAGGGGTTGATGAACACTGAAGCTTTCTTT. This codes for CASTSPRGQGLMNTEAFF.

The CDR3 protein is CASSKQRAQETQYF. CDR3 bases: TGTGCCAGCAGTAAGCAGCGGGCCCAAGAGACCCAGTACTTC. This chain links TRBV6-2 or TRBV6-3 with TRBJ2-5, with D perhaps matching TRBD2 (6 bases). The ends were cut back, 5 bases at V and 1 base at J, with 11 bases in the middle. This CDR3 contains 14 residues. Per germline, CDR1 MNHEY and CDR2 SVGEGT.

The gene calls are TRBV29-1 and TRBJ1-2; tentatively, D is TRBD1 (5 bases). Germline CDR1 SQVTM, CDR2 ANQGSEA. Trimming removed 6 bases at V and 2 bases at J, with 19 bases between. This CDR3 has 15 amino acids. The CDR3 nucleotides read TGCAGCGTCCAACCGTTTACAGGCCCCAACTATGGCTACACCTTC. Translation gives CSVQPFTGPNYGYTF.

The V gene is TRBV11-2, the J gene TRBJ2-1, with D uncertain. There are 15 residues in the CDR3. Trimming left V 1 base short and J 9 bases short, with 16 bases between. CDR1 and CDR2 (germline): SGHAT, FQNNGV. The CDR3 here is CASSLVSDHRGEQFF. The CDR3 DNA reads as TGTGCCAGCAGCTTAGTTTCGGATCATAGAGGTGAGCAGTTCTTC.

The chain carries TRBV2 and TRBJ1-4; no firm D call. V was trimmed by 5 bases and J by 0 bases, leaving 10 bases between them. Germline V gene data show CDR1 as SNHLY and CDR2 as FYNNEI. CDR3 length: 15 residues. The DNA for the CDR3 is TGTGCCAGCAGTTACAGCATTGCAACTAATGAAAAACTGTTTTTT. Amino acids: CASSYSIATNEKLFF. The full variable domain, with the rest looked up from reference TRBV2 and TRBJ1-4, is EPEVTQTPSHQVTQMGQEVILRCVPISNHLYFYWYRQILGQKVEFLVSFYNNEISEKSEIFDDQFSVERPDGSNFTLKIRSTKLEDSAMYFCASSYSIATNEKLFFGSGTQLSVL.

The chain employs TRBV19 and TRBJ2-6, with 9 bases aligning to TRBD1. V gave up 4 bases and J gave up 0 bases; unmatched junction bases: 4. The CDR3 is 17 residues long. Per the germline V gene, CDR1 is LNHDA and CDR2 is SQIVND (reference sequence). In nucleotides, the CDR3 is TGTGCCAGTAGTACCGGACAGGGGTCCTCTGGGGCCAACGTCCTGACTTTC. Protein: CASSTGQGSSGANVLTF. Together with reference TRBV19 and TRBJ2-6, the CDR3 gives the full variable domain: DGGITQSPKYLFRKEGQNVTLSCEQNLNHDAMYWYRQDPGQGLRLIYYSQIVNDFQKGDIAEGYSVSREKKESFPLTVTSAQKNPTAFYLCASSTGQGSSGANVLTFGAGSRLTVL.

The chain combines TRBV5-4 with TRBJ1-3; D gene uncertain. The V end lost 3 bases, the J end lost 5 bases, and 9 bases lay between the germline ends. The CDR3 loop spans 13 amino acids. The germline V gene encodes CDR1 SGHNT and CDR2 YYREEE (reference sequence). The CDR3 nucleotides are TGTGCCAGCAGCTCCCCCGGGAGAAACACCATATATTTT. It translates to CASSSPGRNTIYF.

This sequence joins TRBV19 and TRBJ2-4, with D tentatively TRBD1 (6 bases). This CDR3 has 14 amino acids. The germline V gene encodes CDR1 LNHDA and CDR2 SQIVND (reference sequence). With 3 bases removed from V and 8 bases from J, the gap between germline ends came to 14 bases. CDR3 sequence (DNA): TGTGCCAGTAGTATGGGGGACAATGGGCACATTCAGTACTTC. Its protein product is CASSMGDNGHIQYF.

V and J are TRBV7-9 and TRBJ2-3; D possibly corresponds to TRBD2 (6 bases). V was cut by 2 bases and J by 2 bases, with 23 bases left in between. Germline CDR1 SEHNR, CDR2 FQNEAQ (reference sequence). The CDR3 consists of 19 residues. CDR3 DNA: TGTGCCAGCAGCTTAATATTAAGTTGGGAGGAGATCACCACAGATACGCAGTATTTT. This gives the protein CASSLILSWEEITTDTQYF.

The sample holds one count of this clone. The chain employs TRBV19 and TRBJ2-1; maybe TRBD2 (5 bases). Looked up from germline, CDR1 is LNHDA and CDR2 is SQIVND (reference sequence). The CDR3 sequence is 16 residues long. Trimming removed 2 bases at V and 0 bases at J, with 11 bases between. CDR3 sequence reads: CASSIFGRVSYNEQFF. In nucleotides, the CDR3 is TGTGCCAGTAGTATATTCGGGCGGGTCTCCTACAATGAGCAGTTCTTC. The full variable domain, its missing parts supplied by reference TRBV19 and TRBJ2-1, is DGGITQSPKYLFRKEGQNVTLSCEQNLNHDAMYWYRQDPGQGLRLIYYSQIVNDFQKGDIAEGYSVSREKKESFPLTVTSAQKNPTAFYLCASSIFGRVSYNEQFFGPGTRLTVL.

J is TRBJ2-1 and V is TRBV5-1; 10 positions agree with TRBD2. Germline V CDR1 and CDR2: SGHRS, YFSETQ. The CDR3 consists of 16 residues. Trimming took 3 bases from V and 8 from J; bases not matched to a gene: 11. The CDR3 loop reads CASSSSGASGRHEQFF. In DNA form, the CDR3 reads TGCGCCAGCAGCTCCTCGGGGGCTAGCGGGAGACATGAGCAGTTCTTC.

The V call is TRBV3-1 (or the pseudogene TRBV3-2), the J call TRBJ2-7, with D possibly matching TRBD2 (5 bases). Trimming removed 1 base at V and 4 bases at J, with 14 bases between. The germline gives CDR1 LGHDT, CDR2 YNNKEL (reference sequence). The CDR3 runs to 15 residues. The CDR3 DNA follows: TGTGCCAGCAGCCAAGGTCCGGGATCGCAATACGAGCAGTACTTC. It specifies CASSQGPGSQYEQYF.

The chain is built from TRBV5-1 and TRBJ2-1, with 11 bases lining up with TRBD2. The CDR3 is 16 residues long. Germline CDR1 is SGHRS and CDR2 is YFSETQ. The ends lost 0 bases at V and 7 bases at J; junction bases unmatched: 6. CDR3 DNA: TGCGCCAGCAGCTTGGTGTCTAGCGGGAGGCGGAATGAGCAGTTCTTC. Residues: CASSLVSSGRRNEQFF. The full variable domain, rest sourced from reference TRBV5-1 and TRBJ2-1, is KAGVTQTPRYLIKTRGQQVTLSCSPISGHRSVSWYQQTPGQGLQFLFEYFSETQRNKGNFPGRFSGRQFSNSRSEMNVSTLELGDSALYLCASSLVSSGRRNEQFFGPGTRLTVL.

This chain uses TRBV29-1 with TRBJ1-1; D is possibly TRBD1 (5 bases). V was clipped by 6 bases and J by 4 bases, with 27 bases between them. The CDR3 has 17 amino acids. Germline values: CDR1 SQVTM, CDR2 ANQGSEA. The chain's CDR3 is CSVTKAGPRQVITEAFF. Here the CDR3 DNA reads TGCAGCGTCACAAAAGCGGGGCCCCGGCAGGTTATCACTGAAGCTTTCTTT.

The chain has TRBV27 and TRBJ2-7; 12 nucleotides match TRBD2. The CDR3 is 14 amino acids. V shed 4 bases and J 7 bases; nucleotides not matched to a gene: 5. Germline-derived CDR1 and CDR2 are MNHEY and SMNVEV (reference sequence). The CDR3 reads CASSSLAGGREQYF. The CDR3 DNA is TGTGCCAGCAGTTCCCTAGCGGGAGGGAGAGAGCAGTACTTC.

V usage is TRBV18 and J usage is TRBJ2-6; D remains ambiguous. Between the trimmed V and J ends, which lost 2 bases and 0 bases, there was a span of 5 bases. CDR1 and CDR2 (germline): KGHSH, LQKENI. CDR3 length: 15 residues. Written as DNA, the CDR3 is TGTGCCAGCTCACCAACTCTCTCTGGGGCCAACGTCCTGACTTTC. Its protein product is CASSPTLSGANVLTF.

The chain carries TRBV4-1 and TRBJ2-3, with TRBD2 identical over 10 bases. The CDR3 loop spans 16 amino acids. Trimming cost V 1 base and J 5 bases; bases outside gene matches: 6. Germline assignment: CDR1 MGHRA and CDR2 YSYEKL. The CDR3 sequence: CASSQGLAGEIDTQYF. The CDR3 coding sequence is TGCGCCAGCAGCCAAGGTCTAGCGGGAGAAATAGATACGCAGTATTTT.

The chain carries TRBV18 and TRBJ1-6; TRBD1 matches at 7 bases. The CDR3 is 18 residues long. Per the germline V gene, CDR1 is KGHSH and CDR2 is LQKENI. Trimming cost V 5 bases and J 4 bases; bases outside gene matches: 14. DNA for the CDR3: TGTGCCAGCTCAGGTGAAACAGGGGCCGGCACATATAATTCACCCCTCCACTTT. Translated, it gives CASSGETGAGTYNSPLHF.

The rearrangement joins TRBV6-2 or TRBV6-3 to TRBJ1-2; TRBD1 aligns across 7 bases. The J segment lost 0 bases and the V segment lost 3 bases, leaving 10 bases of the junction unmatched. Germline loops: CDR1 MNHEY, CDR2 SVGEGT. CDR3 length: 17 amino acids. CDR3 sequence (DNA): TGTGCCAGCAGTTATCGACGACAGGGAGGCGCTAACTATGGCTACACCTTC. Translating gives CASSYRRQGGANYGYTF.

V is TRBV7-7 and J is TRBJ2-5, with TRBD2 identical over 8 bases. Germline-derived CDR1 and CDR2 are SSHAT and FNYEAQ (reference sequence). J was trimmed by 3 bases and V by 5 bases; bases with no gene match: 5. This CDR3 spans 14 amino acids. The CDR3: CASSRSGVKETQYF. The CDR3 DNA follows: TGTGCCAGCAGCCGTAGCGGGGTTAAAGAGACCCAGTACTTC.

This clone was counted a single time. V is TRBV11-2 and J is TRBJ1-4; D is unresolved. The CDR3 runs to 18 residues. Deletions cut 2 bases from V and 3 bases from J, with 19 bases between. Per germline, CDR1 SGHAT and CDR2 FQNNGV. The CDR3 DNA reads TGTGCCAGCAGCTTAAGGCCCTGGGCGAATTCACCTAATGAAAAACTGTTTTTT. Amino acids: CASSLRPWANSPNEKLFF.

The chain carries TRBV9 and TRBJ2-1; 7 bases map to TRBD1. The CDR3 sequence is 14 residues long. The germline gives CDR1 SGDLS, CDR2 YYNGEE. The V segment lost 1 base and the J segment 7 bases; nucleotides outside the gene matches: 5. The CDR3 loop is CASSVQGESNEQFF. CDR3 sequence (DNA): TGTGCCAGCAGCGTACAGGGGGAGTCGAATGAGCAGTTCTTC. Full variable domain (outside the CDR3, taken from reference TRBV9 and TRBJ2-1): DSGVTQTPKHLITATGQRVTLRCSPRSGDLSVYWYQQSLDQGLQFLIQYYNGEERAKGNILERFSAQQFPDLHSELNLSSLELGDSALYFCASSVQGESNEQFFGPGTRLTVL.

This chain connects TRBV25-1 to TRBJ2-5; 9 nucleotides line up with TRBD2. Trimming took 1 base from V and 5 from J; bases not matched to a gene: 5. This CDR3 has 15 residues. Germline V gene lookup returns CDR1 MGHDK and CDR2 SYGVNS. The DNA for the CDR3 is TGTGCCAGCAGTGAATCCTCTAGCGGGGTGGAGACCCAGTACTTC. Translation: CASSESSSGVETQYF. Drawing the rest from reference TRBV25-1 and TRBJ2-5, the complete variable domain is EADIYQTPRYLVIGTGKKITLECSQTMGHDKMYWYQQDPGMELHLIHYSYGVNSTEKGDLSSESTVSRIRTEHFPLTLESARPSHTSQYLCASSESSSGVETQYFGPGTRLLVL.

This chain connects TRBV12-5 to TRBJ1-5; D is undetermined. Germline V gene lookup returns CDR1 LGHNT and CDR2 FRNRAP. The CDR3 extends over 13 amino acids. Trimming left V 3 bases short and J 9 bases short, with 12 bases between. The CDR3 DNA reads TGTGCTAGTGGTTTAAACAGAGATCGGCCCCAGCATTTT. It is translated as CASGLNRDRPQHF. Full variable domain (rest looked up from reference TRBV12-5 and TRBJ1-5): DARVTQTPRHKVTEMGQEVTMRCQPILGHNTVFWYRQTMMQGLELLAYFRNRAPLDDSGMPKDRFSAEMPDATLATLKIQPSEPRDSAVYFCASGLNRDRPQHFGDGTRLSIL.

V and J are TRBV11-3 and TRBJ1-1; 7 nucleotides agree with TRBD1. CDR1 is SGHNT and CDR2 is YENEEA in the germline V gene. V was pared by 2 bases and J by 0 bases, with 9 bases of the junction left unmatched. The CDR3 extends over 17 amino acids. The CDR3 nucleotides are TGTGCCAGCAGCTTAAAATTGACAGGGTGGTTGAACACTGAAGCTTTCTTT. Translation gives CASSLKLTGWLNTEAFF. Variable domain in full (rest from reference TRBV11-3 and TRBJ1-1): EAGVVQSPRYKIIEKKQPVAFWCNPISGHNTLYWYLQNLGQGPELLIRYENEEAVDDSQLPKDRFSAERLKGVDSTLKIQPAELGDSAVYLCASSLKLTGWLNTEAFFGQGTRLTVV.

This chain uses TRBV6-5 with TRBJ2-7; 7 nucleotides line up with TRBD2. Germline-derived CDR1 and CDR2 are MNHEY and SVGAGI. V was pared by 7 bases and J by 1 base, with 10 bases of the junction left unmatched. The CDR3 runs to 15 residues. The CDR3, as DNA: TGTGCCAGCATACGGGGACTACAGCCTTCCTACGAGCAGTACTTC. Translating gives CASIRGLQPSYEQYF.

The gene calls are TRBV13 and TRBJ1-3, with 9 bases fitting TRBD1. Germline V gives CDR1 PRHDT, CDR2 FYEKMQ (reference sequence). This CDR3 spans 15 amino acids. V was pared by 4 bases and J by 5 bases, with 6 bases of the junction left unmatched. This CDR3 reads CASSSRDRVRNTIYF. The DNA of the CDR3 is TGTGCCAGCAGCTCCCGGGACAGGGTCAGAAACACCATATATTTT.

The rearrangement joins TRBV7-8 to TRBJ1-4, with 7 nucleotides matching TRBD1. The V segment lost 5 bases and the J segment 4 bases; nucleotides outside the gene matches: 4. The CDR3 totals 14 residues. Germline-derived CDR1 and CDR2 are SGHVS and FQNEAQ. The CDR3 DNA is TGTGCCAGCAGCCAGGGACAGTTTAATGAAAAACTGTTTTTT. It codes for CASSQGQFNEKLFF.